This is a list of T cell receptor beta chains from one sample in a study of Ad26.COV2.S vaccination and SARS-CoV-2 variants. Sequencing was performed with immunoSEQ multiplex PCR; in TCRdb, only in-frame clones are kept and a portion is missing. In the table there are about 440,000 clones, roughly 89% of which are singletons. This specimen was peripheral blood, taken in a trial of Ad26.COV2.S vaccine versus placebo. These receptors all stem from a person between 18 and 65 years old who received the Ad26.COV2.S COVID-19 vaccine or a placebo. Each CDR3 is given with its conserved first and last residue. A D gene is named only where the DNA matches it firmly. Size values are once, few and many counts, or a class for expanded clones, and some rows have none.

TRBD1	TRBV27	TRBJ2-7	-	TGTGCCAGCAGTTTACGGGGTCTCAGGGACAGACCCTACGAGCAGTACTTC	CASSLRGLRDRPYEQYF
-	TRBV5-1	TRBJ2-3	-	TGCGCCAGCAGTCCGGCCCGACAGACAGATACGCAGTATTTT	CASSPARQTDTQYF
-	TRBV5-1	TRBJ2-1	-	TGCGCCAGCAGCTTTGGTATTATAAATGAGCAGTTCTTC	CASSFGIINEQFF
-	TRBV30	TRBJ2-3	-	TGTGCCTCGGGCGACGTGGGGGAGACGCAGTATTTT	CASGDVGETQYF
-	TRBV27	TRBJ1-4	-	TGTGCCAGCAGTTATGGGCGGACTAATGAAAAACTGTTTTTT	CASSYGRTNEKLFF
TRBD1	TRBV27	TRBJ1-2	few	TGTGCCAGCAGCTACGGGACAGGGGATGGCTACACCTTC	CASSYGTGDGYTF
-	TRBV27	TRBJ2-7	-	TGTGCCAGCAGTTTATCGAAGTTCCCACTCCCTCAAGCCTACGAGCAGTACTTC	CASSLSKFPLPQAYEQYF
-	TRBV4-3	TRBJ2-6	once	TGCGCCAGCAGCCAAGTCAGCCTTTCGAGCTCTGGGGCCAACGTCCTGACTTTC	CASSQVSLSSSGANVLTF
-	TRBV11-3	TRBJ2-1	-	TGTGCCAGCAGCTTAGGCCCAAGAAACAATGAGCAGTTCTTC	CASSLGPRNNEQFF
-	TRBV4-2	TRBJ1-2	-	TGTGCCAGCAGCCAAGCTCGGAGGTGGGGCGCGAAAGGCTACACCTTC	CASSQARRWGAKGYTF
-	TRBV6-5	TRBJ1-1	-	TGTGCCAGCAGTCGGGGGACTGAAGCTTTCTTT	CASSRGTEAFF
-	TRBV25-1	TRBJ2-1	-	TGTGCCAGCAGTGTGGGACTTGTAAATGAGCAGTTCTTC	CASSVGLVNEQFF
-	TRBV5-8	TRBJ1-3	-	TGTGCCAGCAGCTTGGCCGTTAGAAACTCTGGAAACACCATATATTTT	CASSLAVRNSGNTIYF
-	TRBV13	TRBJ1-5	-	TGTGCCAGCAGCATCAGGGGCGACGGCAATCAGCCCCAGCATTTT	CASSIRGDGNQPQHF
TRBD1	TRBV15	TRBJ1-2	few	TGTGCCACCAGCAAGGGGGACAGGCAAAACTATGGCTACACCTTC	CATSKGDRQNYGYTF
-	TRBV24-1	TRBJ2-5	-	TGTGCCACCAGTGACCGGGGGGCATCCAAGGTAGAGACCCAGTACTTC	CATSDRGASKVETQYF
TRBD2	TRBV10-3	TRBJ2-2	-	TGTGCCACCCGGGGTGGCGGGAGTGCAACCGGGGAGCTGTTTTTT	CATRGGGSATGELFF
TRBD1	TRBV5-1	TRBJ1-3	-	TGCGCCAGCAGTTCACAGGGGCCCAATGTTCTATATTTT	CASSSQGPNVLYF
TRBD2	TRBV7-9	TRBJ2-1	-	TGTGCCAGCAGCCCATGGGGCGGGAGCTCCTACAATGAGCAGTTCTTC	CASSPWGGSSYNEQFF
-	TRBV28	TRBJ1-4	-	TGTGCCAGCAGCCTGACAGCAACTAATGAAAAACTGTTTTTT	CASSLTATNEKLFF
TRBD1	TRBV5-1	TRBJ2-7	-	TGCGCCAGCAGCTTGTCCACAGGGGGCTTCTACGAGCAGTACTTC	CASSLSTGGFYEQYF
-	TRBV19	TRBJ2-1	-	TGTGCCAGTAGTATAGATGGTACGGGGGCCAATGAGCAGTTCTTC	CASSIDGTGANEQFF
-	TRBV5-4	TRBJ2-3	-	TGTGCCAGCAGCTTTGGTGTCGGCACAGATACGCAGTATTTT	CASSFGVGTDTQYF
-	TRBV5-1	TRBJ2-7	-	TGCGCCAGCACGACTGGCGGTGCCTACGAGCAGTACTTC	CASTTGGAYEQYF
-	TRBV7-9	TRBJ2-5	-	TGTGCCAGCAGCTGGACAGAGCAAGAGACCCAGTACTTC	CASSWTEQETQYF
-	TRBV6-5	TRBJ2-1	-	TGTGCCAGCAGTTGGCAGCCCTACAATGAGCAGTTCTTC	CASSWQPYNEQFF
TRBD2	TRBV5-4	TRBJ2-1	-	TGTGCCAGCAGCTTGTATGTAGCGGGAGGGTTCAATGAGCAGTTCTTC	CASSLYVAGGFNEQFF
-	TRBV5-5	TRBJ2-3	-	TGTGCCAGCAGCTTTACCGTGGATACGCAGTATTTT	CASSFTVDTQYF
TRBD2	TRBV29-1	TRBJ2-1	-	TGCAGCGGTGACCTAGCGGGAGTCCACAATGAGCAGTTCTTC	CSGDLAGVHNEQFF
TRBD1	TRBV28	TRBJ1-5	-	TGTGCCAGCAGTCTTCCCCGGACAGGGGGCAATCAGCCCCAGCATTTT	CASSLPRTGGNQPQHF
-	TRBV28	TRBJ1-4	-	TGTGCCAGCAGCCGCCCCCCTGCAACTAATGAAAAACTGTTTTTT	CASSRPPATNEKLFF
-	TRBV6-1	TRBJ2-7	-	TGTGCCAGCAGTGAAATGTGGGAGAGCCACTCCTACGAGCAGTACTTC	CASSEMWESHSYEQYF
-	TRBV5-4	TRBJ2-2	-	TGTGCCAGCACCCCGGGTGGGCTGGGCACCGGGGAGCTGTTTTTT	CASTPGGLGTGELFF
-	TRBV10-3	TRBJ2-1	-	TGTGCCATCAGCAGGGGGGGATCCTACAATGAGCAGTTCTTC	CAISRGGSYNEQFF
-	TRBV6-2/TRBV6-3	TRBJ1-2	few	TGTGCCAGCAGTGGAACGGTTCTTTATGGCTACACCTTC	CASSGTVLYGYTF
-	TRBV11-2	TRBJ2-7	once	TGTGCCAGCAGCTTTCCCGGAGGCGAGCAGTACTTC	CASSFPGGEQYF
-	TRBV6-2/TRBV6-3	TRBJ2-7	-	TGTGCCAGCAGTTATCATTCACAGGGCGACGAGCAGTACTTC	CASSYHSQGDEQYF
-	TRBV6-2/TRBV6-3	TRBJ2-1	-	TGTGCCAGCAGTTATGGGGGGACTGAGCAGTTCTTC	CASSYGGTEQFF
-	TRBV2	TRBJ1-1	-	TGTGCCAGCATAATGCGCACTGAAGCTTTCTTT	CASIMRTEAFF
TRBD1	TRBV10-3	TRBJ2-3	-	TGTGCCATCAGGACAGGGGGCGCAGATACGCAGTATTTT	CAIRTGGADTQYF
TRBD2	TRBV10-1	TRBJ2-2	-	TGCGCCAGCAGTGAGTCGGTTGGGGGGGGTCGGGGGCTGTTTTTT	CASSESVGGGRGLFF
-	TRBV7-9	TRBJ2-7	-	TGTGCCAGCAGCTTGGAGGGTAGCGACGAGCAGTACTTC	CASSLEGSDEQYF
-	TRBV20-1	TRBJ1-5	-	TGCAGTGCTAGTTCTCAGACTAGCAATCAGCCCCAGCATTTT	CSASSQTSNQPQHF
-	TRBV4-2	TRBJ2-7	-	TGTGCCAGCAGCCAAGCCCGCGCTAGCGAGCAGTACTTC	CASSQARASEQYF
-	TRBV19	TRBJ1-2	-	TGTGCCAGTAACCAGGGAAGTTTAGATCTTGCCACCTTC	CASNQGSLDLATF
-	TRBV28	TRBJ1-2	-	TGTGCCAGCAGTTTACCGGGGGCAGACGGCTACACCTTC	CASSLPGADGYTF
TRBD2	TRBV4-2	TRBJ2-7	-	TGTGCCAGCAGCCAAGGGGCGGCTAGCGGAATCTACGAGCAGTACTTC	CASSQGAASGIYEQYF
TRBD1	TRBV6-5	TRBJ2-7	-	TGTGCCAGCAACCGTGGGACAGGGTCTGCCTACGAGCAGTACTTC	CASNRGTGSAYEQYF
TRBD2	TRBV7-9	TRBJ2-3	once	TGTGCCAGCAGCTGGACTAGCGGGGGCACAGATACGCAGTATTTT	CASSWTSGGTDTQYF
-	TRBV6-2/TRBV6-3	TRBJ2-7	-	TGTGCCAGCAGTAGGCTGGGGAGCGTCTACGAGCAGTACTTC	CASSRLGSVYEQYF
-	TRBV9	TRBJ2-7	-	TGTGCCAGCAGCGCAGGGTGGGAGCAGTACTTC	CASSAGWEQYF
TRBD1	TRBV5-6	TRBJ1-5	-	TGTGCCAGCAGCTACCCCGACAGGGAGGGGGATCAGCCCCAGCATTTT	CASSYPDREGDQPQHF
-	TRBV7-2	TRBJ2-3	-	TGTGCCAGCAGCCAAATAGGACCGGGAGCCTACACAGATACGCAGTATTTT	CASSQIGPGAYTDTQYF
-	TRBV30	TRBJ1-1	-	TGTGCCTGGAGCGGTCCCCTAGGGGGGACTGAAGCTTTCTTT	CAWSGPLGGTEAFF
-	TRBV5-1	TRBJ2-3	-	TGCGCCAGCAGCTTGGCCGAGTGGGGTGCAGATACGCAGTATTTT	CASSLAEWGADTQYF
-	TRBV9	TRBJ1-3	-	TGTGCCAGCAGCAGTAACAGGGAAAGCTCTGGAAACACCATATATTTT	CASSSNRESSGNTIYF
-	TRBV18	TRBJ1-2	-	TGTGCCAGCTCCCCGGCAGGGTCGAACTATGGCTACACCTTC	CASSPAGSNYGYTF
-	TRBV3-1/TRBV3-2	TRBJ2-7	-	TGTGCCAGCCCCCGGACCCCCACCTACGAGCAGTACTTC	CASPRTPTYEQYF
-	TRBV7-8	TRBJ2-2	-	TGTGCCAGCAGCTTAGTGGGAGGCGACACCGGGGAGCTGTTTTTT	CASSLVGGDTGELFF